This T cell receptor beta chain is from a study of T cells after yellow fever vaccination. As for the study in general: Preparation of the low-cell-number fractions used SMART-Seq v4 Ultra Low Input.

In this sample, this clonotype turned up many times. CDR1 is LNHDA and CDR2 is SQIVND in the germline V gene (reference sequence). V was pared by 9 bases and J by 0 bases, with 12 bases between. The CDR3 totals 14 residues. Synthesis of TCR cDNA relied on 5'RACE template switching, which attached a universal primer site and UMIs. TCRdb processed the 5' RACE reads anew with MiXCR; each CDR3 protein has one entry. The profile covers about 260,000 distinct CDR3 sequences, with 3.6% appearing a single time and over 15% taken by the ten largest. The chain joins TRBV19 to TRBJ1-3; no definite D call. This receptor was taken from a man aged 18 to 29 who received the YFV17D yellow fever vaccine. The sequencing here drew on PBMCs, taken 15 days after the yellow fever booster vaccination. CDR3 coding DNA: TGTGCCAGCAAAGACGGTGACTCTGGAAACACCATATATTTT. The encoded protein is CASKDGDSGNTIYF.